This TCR beta chain comes out of a study of blood T cell repertoires in COVID-19. Authors' methods: Amplification of reference gene primers provided the estimated nucleated cell counts. Produced via immunoSEQ multiplex PCR; TCRdb's table is partial and in-frame only. V and J calls and clone size are copied from that table; D and trimming were computed from the DNA. The sample holds fewer than 300,000 clones, over 75% seen once. This CDR3 region has 14 residues. The germline V gene encodes CDR1 SGHTA and CDR2 FQGNSA. V was pared by 2 bases and J by 0 bases, with 7 bases between. Specimen: peripheral blood. This receptor was obtained from a human donor in a cohort sampled during active COVID-19. The chain recombines TRBV7-2 with TRBJ1-1; D gene unclear. The CDR3 region has the DNA TGTGCCAGCAGCTTATCTATAATGAACACTGAAGCTTTCTTT. Translated: CASSLSIMNTEAFF.